These 29 T cell receptor beta chains originate from one sample sequenced in a study of cytomegalovirus exposure and HLA in healthy donors. The primer mix had 60 Vbeta and 13 Jbeta primers. Only in-frame clones appear in the TCRdb table, and some are missing; sequencing was by immunoSEQ multiplex PCR. The repertoire holds fewer than 95,000 clones, with around 75% as singletons. Sequenced material: PBMCs. These TCRs come from a man between 35 and 55 years old in good health and CMV-seronegative.

The genes are TRBV4-3 and TRBJ2-3; 12 bases match TRBD2. Per germline, CDR1 LGHNA and CDR2 YSLEER. V trimming: 6 bases; J trimming: 4 bases; junction bases outside the gene matches: 5. This CDR3 region has 15 residues. CDR3 amino acids: CASSRLAGVPDTQYF. DNA of the CDR3: TGCGCCAGCAGTCGACTAGCGGGGGTACCAGATACGCAGTATTTT.

This chain joins TRBV29-1 and TRBJ2-5, with a possible D match to TRBD1 (5 bases). The CDR3 runs 14 residues. Per germline, CDR1 SQVTM and CDR2 ANQGSEA. V lost 8 bases to trimming and J lost 5 bases, with 21 bases between them. The CDR3: CSFLGQGARETQYF. In nucleotides, the CDR3 is TGCAGCTTCCTTGGACAAGGGGCGCGGGAGACCCAGTACTTC.

The chain joins TRBV7-6 to TRBJ2-7; tentative D call: TRBD1 (6 bases). V was pared by 5 bases and J by 4 bases, with 18 bases between. There are 15 residues in the CDR3. Germline lookup yields CDR1 SGHVS and CDR2 FNYEAQ. CDR3 nucleotides: TGTGCCAGCAGCGCCCCGGGACAAGGACCTTACGAGCAGTACTTC. It encodes CASSAPGQGPYEQYF.

This clone was recorded once. This chain uses TRBV5-5 with TRBJ2-7; no firm D call. Germline CDR1 SGHKS, CDR2 YYEKEE (reference sequence). CDR3 length equals 14 residues. With 4 bases removed from V and 0 bases from J, the gap between germline ends came to 11 bases. In nucleotides, the CDR3 is TGTGCCAGCAGCATCCGGGTCCCCTCCTACGAGCAGTACTTC. It codes for CASSIRVPSYEQYF.

For the CDR3, the DNA is TGTGCCAGCAGTTTAGGGGGGAAGTCCTCCTACGAGCAGTACTTC. Amino acid sequence: CASSLGGKSSYEQYF. This chain connects TRBV27 to TRBJ2-7; a possible D gene is TRBD2 (6 bases). Trimming removed 2 bases from V and 0 bases from J, with 11 bases in between. Germline-derived CDR1 and CDR2 are MNHEY and SMNVEV (reference sequence). This CDR3 is built from 15 residues.

This clone was counted only a few times. The chain links TRBV4-1 to TRBJ1-2, with 10 positions matching TRBD1. Germline V CDR1 and CDR2: MGHRA, YSYEKL. This CDR3 is 14 amino acids long. Trimming cost V 2 bases and J 5 bases; bases outside gene matches: 2. CDR3 nucleotides: TGCGCCAGCAGCCAATCGGACAGGGGGTATGGCTACACCTTC. It specifies CASSQSDRGYGYTF.

The chain joins TRBV7-6 to TRBJ1-3, with D possibly TRBD1 on 5 matching bases. This CDR3 contains 15 residues. V was cut by 5 bases and J by 7 bases, with 18 bases left in between. Germline CDR1 and CDR2: SGHVS and FNYEAQ. CDR3 nucleotides: TGTGCCAGCAGCGCCTCGACAGTGTCGTGGAACACCATATATTTT. Translated: CASSASTVSWNTIYF. Supplemented by reference TRBV7-6 and TRBJ1-3, the full variable domain reads GAGVSQSPRYKVTKRGQDVALRCDPISGHVSLYWYRQALGQGPEFLTYFNYEAQQDKSGLPNDRFSAERPEGSISTLTIQRTEQRDSAMYRCASSASTVSWNTIYFGEGSWLTVV.

The rearrangement links TRBV30 to TRBJ2-3; D uncertain. V was cut by 2 bases and J by 10 bases, with 10 bases left in between. Germline assignment: CDR1 GTSNPN and CDR2 SVGIG (reference sequence). The CDR3 runs to 11 residues. The CDR3 protein is CAWSLVRAQYF. CDR3 in DNA: TGTGCCTGGAGTTTGGTCCGAGCGCAGTATTTT. Using reference TRBV30 and TRBJ2-3 for the parts outside the CDR3, the full variable domain is SQTIHQWPATLVQPVGSPLSLECTVEGTSNPNLYWYRQAAGRGLQLLFYSVGIGQISSEVPQNLSASRPQDRQFILSSKKLLLSDSGFYLCAWSLVRAQYFGPGTRLTVL.

This clone has a single count. The J gene is TRBJ2-7, the V gene TRBV16, with TRBD1 matching 7 bases. The CDR3 has 16 amino acids. The germline V gene encodes CDR1 KGHSY and CDR2 FQNENV. Losses at the gene ends were 4 bases for V and 3 bases for J; bases not matched to a gene: 12. The CDR3 DNA sequence: TGTGCCAGCAGCCCGGGACAGCGGAATTTCCACTACGAGCAGTACTTC. Translating gives CASSPGQRNFHYEQYF.

This chain connects TRBV10-3 to TRBJ1-1, with D maybe TRBD1 (6 bases). Germline values: CDR1 ENHRY, CDR2 SYGVKD. V lost 3 bases and J lost 1, with 9 bases in between. The CDR3 is 14 amino acids. CDR3 bases: TGTGCCATCAGTGACCTACAGGGGAACACTGAAGCTTTCTTT. As protein: CAISDLQGNTEAFF.

V usage is TRBV9 and J usage is TRBJ2-5; TRBD2 agrees at 9 bases. This CDR3 comprises 18 residues. The J segment lost 1 base and the V segment lost 2 bases, leaving 12 bases of the junction unmatched. The germline gives CDR1 SGDLS, CDR2 YYNGEE. CDR3 sequence (DNA): TGTGCCAGCAGCGTTCTTGACGCGGGGGGGCTAGGCCAAGAGACCCAGTACTTC. It specifies CASSVLDAGGLGQETQYF.

The rearrangement links TRBV28 to TRBJ1-2, with TRBD1 as a possible D gene (5 bases). The germline V and J ends were trimmed by 2 bases and 9 bases, with 7 bases remaining between them. Germline loops: CDR1 MDHEN, CDR2 SYDVKM. The CDR3 has 11 residues. The CDR3 region has the DNA TGTGCCAGCAGTTTAGACAGAAGCTACACCTTC. This encodes CASSLDRSYTF.

The J gene is TRBJ1-5, the V gene TRBV4-1, with 7 bases aligning to TRBD1. CDR1 and CDR2 from the germline V gene are MGHRA and YSYEKL. The CDR3 runs to 14 residues. V dropped 4 bases and J dropped 6; count of bases not matched to a gene: 6. CDR3 in amino acids: CASSRQGWVQPQHF. The CDR3 bases are TGCGCCAGCAGCCGACAGGGTTGGGTTCAGCCCCAGCATTTT.

The rearrangement joins TRBV7-8 to TRBJ2-1; 8 bases fit TRBD2. Trimming took 4 bases from V and 0 from J; bases not matched to a gene: 5. The CDR3 contains 16 residues. CDR1 and CDR2 (germline): SGHVS, FQNEAQ. The CDR3 region is CASSSRGASSYNEQFF. The CDR3 DNA reads as TGTGCCAGCAGCTCGCGGGGGGCCAGCTCCTACAATGAGCAGTTCTTC.

This clone occurred a few times. The genes are TRBV4-3 and TRBJ2-2; 12 positions agree with TRBD2. The CDR3 extends over 15 amino acids. Germline CDR1 LGHNA, CDR2 YSLEER. Unmatched junction bases numbered 3, after V lost 4 bases and J lost 6 bases. The CDR3 DNA reads TGCGCCAGCAGCCGTGCTAGCGGGGGGGCCGGGGAGCTGTTTTTT. The encoded protein is CASSRASGGAGELFF.

V usage is TRBV4-3 and J usage is TRBJ2-7; 9 bases are a match to TRBD1. The J segment lost 5 bases and the V segment lost 0 bases, leaving 8 bases of the junction unmatched. The CDR3 extends over 16 amino acids. Germline V gives CDR1 LGHNA, CDR2 YSLEER. As DNA, the CDR3 is TGCGCCAGCAGCCAAGATTGGGACAGGGTTGAAGACGAGCAGTACTTC. The encoded protein is CASSQDWDRVEDEQYF.

The chain links TRBV6-5 to TRBJ2-7, with D perhaps TRBD1 (5 bases). With 6 bases removed from V and 3 bases from J, the gap between germline ends came to 12 bases. This CDR3 contains 13 residues. The germline CDR1 and CDR2 sequences are MNHEY and SVGAGI. CDR3 nucleotides: TGTGCCAGCAGCCTAGGACATTTCTACGAGCAGTACTTC. It yields the protein CASSLGHFYEQYF.

The chain links TRBV7-3 to TRBJ2-1; maybe TRBD2 (6 bases). The CDR3 is 16 amino acids. V was cut by 2 bases and J by 9 bases, with 20 bases left in between. Germline CDR1 and CDR2: SGHTA and FQGTGA. DNA for the CDR3: TGTGCCAGCAGCTTACCCCTGCAGCGGGCGTACCGTGAGCAGTTCTTC. Its translation: CASSLPLQRAYREQFF.

The chain joins TRBV20-1 to TRBJ1-2, with a tentative D call TRBD1 (5 bases). V lost 1 base to trimming and J lost 8 bases, with 8 bases between them. The germline V gene encodes CDR1 DFQATT and CDR2 SNEGSKA (reference sequence). This CDR3 is built from 11 residues. DNA for the CDR3: TGCAGTGCTAGAGGGACAAGAGGCTACACCTTC. This codes for CSARGTRGYTF.

J is TRBJ1-6 and V is TRBV27; D perhaps matches TRBD1 (6 bases). CDR3 length: 14 amino acids. Looked up from germline, CDR1 is MNHEY and CDR2 is SMNVEV (reference sequence). Deletions cut 5 bases from V and 10 bases from J, with 15 bases between. The CDR3 nucleotides read TGTGCCAGCAGTGTTACAGGGAGAGAATCACCCCTCCACTTT. Translating it yields CASSVTGRESPLHF.

The rearrangement joins TRBV5-6 to TRBJ1-2; D gene unclear. V was shortened by 1 base and J by 2 bases, with 9 bases between the two germline ends. The CDR3 is 14 residues long. Germline V lookup: CDR1 SGHDT, CDR2 YYEEEE. The CDR3 spells CASSLKRQNYGYTF. CDR3 DNA sequence: TGTGCCAGCAGCTTGAAGCGCCAAAACTATGGCTACACCTTC.

This chain joins TRBV6-1 and TRBJ2-2, with 9 bases that match TRBD1. CDR3 length: 14 amino acids. With V trimmed by 5 bases and J by 5 bases, 3 bases remained unmatched. The germline V gene encodes CDR1 MNHNS and CDR2 SASEGT. The CDR3 DNA is TGTGCCAGCAGTTGGACAGGGGAGACCGGGGAGCTGTTTTTT. Protein sequence: CASSWTGETGELFF.

The chain employs TRBV11-2 and TRBJ1-5; TRBD1 is a possible D gene (5 bases). There are 13 residues in the CDR3. Per germline, CDR1 SGHAT and CDR2 FQNNGV. V shed 4 bases and J shed 6 bases, with 10 bases lying between them. CDR3 sequence (DNA): TGTGCCAGCAGCTCCCAGGGAAGTCAGCCCCAGCATTTT. Translating it yields CASSSQGSQPQHF.

J is TRBJ2-1 and V is TRBV7-2; 9 bases agree with TRBD2. With V trimmed by 0 bases and J by 2 bases, 5 bases remained unmatched. CDR1 and CDR2 (germline): SGHTA, FQGNSA. This CDR3 comprises 17 residues. The CDR3 DNA sequence: TGTGCCAGCAGCTTAGCGGGGCGGGGGGGGGCCTACAATGAGCAGTTCTTC. Its translation: CASSLAGRGGAYNEQFF.

This clone was detected only once. The gene calls are TRBV5-1 and TRBJ2-5; the match to TRBD2 covers 11 bases. Germline assignment: CDR1 SGHRS and CDR2 YFSETQ. The CDR3 contains 17 residues. The trim removed 4 bases at V and 5 bases at J, leaving 13 bases unmatched. The CDR3 sequence: CASSDGISGGAGETQYF. Written as DNA, the CDR3 is TGCGCCAGCAGCGACGGGATTAGCGGGGGGGCCGGGGAGACCCAGTACTTC.

V gene TRBV5-1 combines with J gene TRBJ1-3; D may be TRBD1 (6 bases). Per germline, CDR1 SGHRS and CDR2 YFSETQ. V shed 4 bases and J shed 6 bases, with 14 bases lying between them. This CDR3 has 14 amino acids. The CDR3 loop reads CASSDPRTANTIYF. CDR3 in DNA: TGCGCCAGCAGCGACCCCCGGACAGCAAACACCATATATTTT.

This chain joins TRBV7-2 and TRBJ2-5; 12 bases match TRBD2. CDR1 and CDR2 from the germline V gene are SGHTA and FQGNSA. This CDR3 comprises 15 residues. J gave up 7 bases and V 3 bases, and 6 bases lay outside the gene matches. The CDR3 DNA reads TGTGCCAGCAGCTTTCTAGCGGGGGGGCCACGGACCCAGTACTTC. Its translation is CASSFLAGGPRTQYF.

V is TRBV4-1 and J is TRBJ2-2, with a possible D match to TRBD2 (7 bases). V shed 1 base and J shed 8 bases, with 29 bases lying between them. The CDR3 is 20 residues long. The germline CDR1 and CDR2 sequences are MGHRA and YSYEKL. The CDR3 DNA sequence: TGCGCCAGCAGCCAAGTGCTCATATCGCGTCTGAACAGGGAGGGGGGGGAGCTGTTTTTT. This translates into CASSQVLISRLNREGGELFF.

This chain uses TRBV14 with TRBJ2-1; D might be TRBD2 (7 bases). This CDR3 has 17 residues. V dropped 0 bases and J dropped 1 base, with 13 bases sitting between them. Germline V gene sequence: CDR1 SGHDN, CDR2 FVKESK. CDR3 bases: TGTGCCAGCAGCCAAGATCCGGCGGGGGCGTCCTACAATGAGCAGTTCTTC. Amino acid sequence: CASSQDPAGASYNEQFF.